This passage covers 19 T cell receptor beta chains from one sample sequenced in a study of OX40 agonist ivuxolimab in advanced cancers. TCRdb's table, derived via immunoSEQ multiplex PCR, lists solely in-frame clones and lacks some. The repertoire includes approximately 21,000 clones, 82% of them detected once, and around 3.1% sits in the top ten. Specimen: CD4+ or CD8+ T cells sorted from blood, collected in a trial of the OX40 agonist ivuxolimab. The receptors were gathered from an adult with an advanced solid tumor such as melanoma, head and neck, liver or kidney cancer.

The rearrangement uses TRBV7-2 and TRBJ2-2, with 8 bases matching TRBD1. The CDR3 contains 15 residues. V shed 3 bases and J 5 bases; nucleotides not matched to a gene: 5. Germline V lookup: CDR1 SGHTA, CDR2 FQGNSA. CDR3 sequence: CASSLRTGSTGELFF. DNA for the CDR3: TGTGCCAGCAGCTTGAGGACAGGGAGTACCGGGGAGCTGTTTTTT.

The genes are TRBV19 and TRBJ1-5; no reliable D call. The V and J ends lost 5 bases and 2 bases respectively, with 7 bases between them. CDR3 length: 13 residues. Germline V gives CDR1 LNHDA, CDR2 SQIVND (reference sequence). The CDR3 DNA follows: TGTGCCAGTAGTTCCCAGCGCAATCAGCCCCAGCATTTT. Amino acids: CASSSQRNQPQHF.

The rearrangement uses TRBV28 and TRBJ2-5; the D gene is possibly TRBD1 (6 bases). Trimming removed 2 bases at V and 4 bases at J, with 14 bases between. This CDR3 has 15 amino acids. Germline V CDR1 and CDR2: MDHEN, SYDVKM. The CDR3 sequence is CASSLTPGAGETQYF. In DNA form, the CDR3 reads TGTGCCAGCAGTTTAACTCCAGGGGCCGGAGAGACCCAGTACTTC.

This clone was seen a few times. The chain combines TRBV7-6 with TRBJ2-3; D not certain. This CDR3 has 12 residues. The ends were cut back, 2 bases at V and 12 bases at J, with 12 bases in the middle. The V gene's germline CDR1 is SGHVS and CDR2 FNYEAQ. This CDR3 reads CASSLLRADQYF. The CDR3 bases are TGTGCCAGCAGCTTACTCCGGGCCGACCAGTATTTT.

This chain connects TRBV21-1 to TRBJ2-2; TRBD2, the table's D call, lacks a check against the DNA. TRBV21-1 counts as a pseudogene. The length of the CDR3 is 15 residues. This CDR3 is CASSKGGGGAGELFF. CDR3 in DNA: TGTGCCAGCAGCAAAGGGGGCGGGGGAGCCGGGGAGCTGTTTTTT.

The table lists this clone with a count of one. The rearrangement links TRBV5-1 to TRBJ2-7; 14 positions match TRBD2. Germline values: CDR1 SGHRS, CDR2 YFSETQ. V trimming: 4 bases; J trimming: 4 bases; junction bases outside the gene matches: 7. CDR3 length equals 16 residues. The CDR3 spells CASSMLTSGRAYEQYF. CDR3 nucleotide sequence: TGCGCCAGCAGCATGTTGACTAGCGGGAGGGCGTACGAGCAGTACTTC.

The V gene is TRBV11-2, the J gene TRBJ2-2; D is possibly TRBD1 or TRBD2 (5 bases each). V lost 5 bases and J lost 4, with 8 bases in between. Germline CDR1 is SGHAT and CDR2 is FQNNGV. The CDR3 extends over 13 amino acids. The CDR3 protein is CASSRDRTGELFF. CDR3 bases: TGTGCCAGCAGCCGGGACCGCACCGGGGAGCTGTTTTTT. The variable domain in full, completed from reference TRBV11-2 and TRBJ2-2, reads EAGVAQSPRYKIIEKRQSVAFWCNPISGHATLYWYQQILGQGPKLLIQFQNNGVVDDSQLPKDRFSAERLKGVDSTLKIQPAKLEDSAVYLCASSRDRTGELFFGEGSRLTVL.

This rearrangement joins TRBV11-3 to TRBJ2-7; possible D gene TRBD2, 5 bases. Trimming shortened V by 5 bases and J by 3 bases, and 11 bases separated the two germline ends. The CDR3 runs to 13 residues. Germline CDR1 SGHNT, CDR2 YENEEA. The CDR3 reads CASSLGRDYEQYF. CDR3 coding DNA: TGTGCCAGCAGCCTAGGACGGGACTACGAGCAGTACTTC. Full variable domain (outside the CDR3, taken from reference TRBV11-3 and TRBJ2-7): EAGVVQSPRYKIIEKKQPVAFWCNPISGHNTLYWYLQNLGQGPELLIRYENEEAVDDSQLPKDRFSAERLKGVDSTLKIQPAELGDSAVYLCASSLGRDYEQYFGPGTRLTVT.

The chain recombines TRBV12-5 with TRBJ1-2; perhaps TRBD1 as D (6 bases). This CDR3 spans 16 amino acids. Germline values: CDR1 LGHNT, CDR2 FRNRAP. Trimming took 0 bases from V and 6 from J, leaving 17 bases between them. The CDR3 nucleotides are TGTGCTAGTGGTTTGGTACTTAGGGGGAAAGGCAATGGCTACACCTTC. It specifies CASGLVLRGKGNGYTF. Full variable domain (rest looked up from reference TRBV12-5 and TRBJ1-2): DARVTQTPRHKVTEMGQEVTMRCQPILGHNTVFWYRQTMMQGLELLAYFRNRAPLDDSGMPKDRFSAEMPDATLATLKIQPSEPRDSAVYFCASGLVLRGKGNGYTFGSGTRLTVV.

The chain links TRBV6-1 to TRBJ2-7; D may be TRBD1 or TRBD2 (5 bases each). V was pared by 3 bases and J by 4 bases, with 13 bases between. The germline V gene has CDR1 MNHNS and CDR2 SASEGT. The CDR3 runs to 14 residues. Written as DNA, the CDR3 is TGTGCCAGCAGTGACCCGGGACCACCGTACGAGCAGTACTTC. This sequence encodes CASSDPGPPYEQYF.

Only a few counts were recorded for this clone. CDR3 sequence (DNA): TGTGCCAGCAGCTTAGTACCTCTGACGGCTCAGGGCACTGAAGCTTTCTTT. It translates to CASSLVPLTAQGTEAFF. The rearrangement links TRBV7-2 to TRBJ1-1; a possible D gene is TRBD1 (5 bases). CDR1 and CDR2 (germline): SGHTA, FQGNSA. The CDR3 runs to 17 residues. Deletions cut 1 base from V and 4 bases from J, with 19 bases between.

The rearrangement uses TRBV19 and TRBJ1-5, with D possibly matching TRBD1 (6 bases). The V gene's germline CDR1 is LNHDA and CDR2 SQIVND (reference sequence). V was shortened by 6 bases and J by 1 base, with 10 bases between the two germline ends. The CDR3 extends over 14 amino acids. The CDR3 sequence is CASREGESNQPQHF. The CDR3 DNA follows: TGTGCCAGTAGAGAGGGGGAGAGCAATCAGCCCCAGCATTTT.

This sequence joins TRBV7-3 and TRBJ2-1; the D gene is possibly TRBD2 (5 bases). V was shortened by 0 bases and J by 8 bases, with 8 bases between the two germline ends. The CDR3 is 13 amino acids. Germline CDR1 is SGHTA and CDR2 is FQGTGA. In nucleotides, the CDR3 is TGTGCCAGCAGCTTAACGGGAGAGTATGAGCAGTTCTTC. Translation gives CASSLTGEYEQFF.

V usage is TRBV6-5 and J usage is TRBJ1-2, with 7 bases fitting TRBD1. V gave up 5 bases and J gave up 7 bases; unmatched junction bases: 10. The CDR3 contains 14 residues. Germline V gives CDR1 MNHEY, CDR2 SVGAGI. The CDR3 sequence is CASSTRQGSPGYTF. DNA of the CDR3: TGTGCCAGCAGTACCCGACAGGGAAGTCCTGGCTACACCTTC.

For the CDR3, the DNA is TGTGCCAGCAGCTTAGGCGGAGTGGGTACGCAGTATTTT. Its translation is CASSLGGVGTQYF. This chain links TRBV7-8 with TRBJ2-3; D is uncertain. The V gene's germline CDR1 is SGHVS and CDR2 FQNEAQ. CDR3 length equals 13 residues. V dropped 1 base and J dropped 8 bases, with 10 bases sitting between them.

The chain carries TRBV7-6 and TRBJ2-7, with D perhaps being TRBD1 or TRBD2 (5 bases each). Per germline, CDR1 SGHVS and CDR2 FNYEAQ. This CDR3 is built from 15 residues. Trimming left V 1 base short and J 5 bases short, with 15 bases between. The CDR3: CASSLEGRTSHEQYF. The CDR3 bases are TGTGCCAGCAGCTTAGAGGGACGGACTTCCCACGAGCAGTACTTC.

The chain has TRBV2 and TRBJ2-3; possibly TRBD1 for D (7 bases). This CDR3 comprises 15 residues. Germline-derived CDR1 and CDR2 are SNHLY and FYNNEI. V lost 4 bases and J lost 2, with 13 bases in between. CDR3 sequence reads: CASSVQGGHTDTQYF. DNA for the CDR3: TGTGCCAGCAGTGTTCAGGGGGGACACACAGATACGCAGTATTTT.

This chain joins TRBV28 and TRBJ2-1, with a tentative D call TRBD1 (5 bases). Germline values: CDR1 MDHEN, CDR2 SYDVKM. V shed 3 bases and J shed 12 bases, with 12 bases lying between them. The CDR3 is 12 residues long. CDR3 residues: CASSFQTARQFF. CDR3 coding DNA: TGTGCCAGCAGTTTCCAGACAGCACGGCAGTTCTTC.

The genes are TRBV27 and TRBJ1-2, with D perhaps matching TRBD1 (6 bases). V lost 6 bases and J 3 bases, leaving 17 bases between the germline ends. From germline, CDR1 is MNHEY and CDR2 SMNVEV (reference sequence). The CDR3 spans 15 residues. CDR3 sequence reads: CASSPQGRGDYGYTF. The CDR3 DNA reads TGTGCCAGCAGCCCCCAGGGAAGGGGGGACTATGGCTACACCTTC.